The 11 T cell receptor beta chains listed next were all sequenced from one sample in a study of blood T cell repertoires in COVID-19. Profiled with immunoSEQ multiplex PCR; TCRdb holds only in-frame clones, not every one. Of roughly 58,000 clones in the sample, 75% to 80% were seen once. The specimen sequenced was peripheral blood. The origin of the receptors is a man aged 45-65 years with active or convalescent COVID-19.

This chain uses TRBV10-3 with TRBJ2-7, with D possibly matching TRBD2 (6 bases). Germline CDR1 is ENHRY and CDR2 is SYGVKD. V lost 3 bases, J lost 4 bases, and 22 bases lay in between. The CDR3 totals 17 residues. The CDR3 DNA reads TGTGCCATCAGTGACCCGAACCCGACTAGTTCGCGGTACGAGCAGTACTTC. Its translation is CAISDPNPTSSRYEQYF.

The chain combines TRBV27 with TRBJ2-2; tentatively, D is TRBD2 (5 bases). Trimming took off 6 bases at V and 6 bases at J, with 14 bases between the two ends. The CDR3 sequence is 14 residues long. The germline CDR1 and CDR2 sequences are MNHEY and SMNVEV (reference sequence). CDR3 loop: CASRPPPGAGELFF. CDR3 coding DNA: TGTGCCAGCAGGCCACCCCCCGGGGCCGGGGAGCTGTTTTTT.

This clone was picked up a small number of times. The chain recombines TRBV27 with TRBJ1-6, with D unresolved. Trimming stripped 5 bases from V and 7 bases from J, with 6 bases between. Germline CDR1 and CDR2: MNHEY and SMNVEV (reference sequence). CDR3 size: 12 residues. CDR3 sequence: CASSLQNSPLHF. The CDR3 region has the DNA TGTGCCAGCAGTCTACAGAATTCACCCCTCCACTTT.

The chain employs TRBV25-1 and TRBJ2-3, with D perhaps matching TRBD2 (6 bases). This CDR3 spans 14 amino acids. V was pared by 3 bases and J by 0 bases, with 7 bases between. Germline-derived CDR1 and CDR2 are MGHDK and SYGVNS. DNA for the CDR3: TGTGCCAGCAGTGAGGGAGGAAGCACAGATACGCAGTATTTT. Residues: CASSEGGSTDTQYF.

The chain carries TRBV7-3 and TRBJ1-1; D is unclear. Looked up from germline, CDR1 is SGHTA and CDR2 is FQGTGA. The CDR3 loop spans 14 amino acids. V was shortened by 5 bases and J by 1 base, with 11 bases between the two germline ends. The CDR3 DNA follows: TGTGCCAGCAGCCCTCAGGCGACGAACACTGAAGCTTTCTTT. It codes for CASSPQATNTEAFF.

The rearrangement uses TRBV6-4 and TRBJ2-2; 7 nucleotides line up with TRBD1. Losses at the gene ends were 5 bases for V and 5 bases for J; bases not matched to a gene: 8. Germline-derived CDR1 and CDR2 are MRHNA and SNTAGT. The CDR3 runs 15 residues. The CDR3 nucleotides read TGTGCCAGCAGTCCGGCGACAGGGCCGACCGGGGAGCTGTTTTTT. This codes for CASSPATGPTGELFF.

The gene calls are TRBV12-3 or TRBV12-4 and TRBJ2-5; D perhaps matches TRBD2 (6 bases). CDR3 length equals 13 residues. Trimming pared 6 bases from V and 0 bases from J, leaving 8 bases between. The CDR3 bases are TGTGCCAGCAGCGGGAGTTACCAAGAGACCCAGTACTTC. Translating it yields CASSGSYQETQYF.

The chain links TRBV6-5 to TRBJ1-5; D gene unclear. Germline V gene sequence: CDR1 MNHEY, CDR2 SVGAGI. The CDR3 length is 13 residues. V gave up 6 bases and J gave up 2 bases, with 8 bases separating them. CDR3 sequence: CASSSSGNQPQHF. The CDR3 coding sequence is TGTGCCAGCAGCTCCTCGGGCAATCAGCCCCAGCATTTT.

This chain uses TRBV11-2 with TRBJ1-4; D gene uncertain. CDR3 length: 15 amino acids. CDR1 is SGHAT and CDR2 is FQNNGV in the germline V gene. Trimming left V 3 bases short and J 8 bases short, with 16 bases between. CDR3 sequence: CASSFNPTGLEKLFF. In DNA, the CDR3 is TGTGCCAGCAGCTTTAACCCGACCGGACTGGAAAAACTGTTTTTT.

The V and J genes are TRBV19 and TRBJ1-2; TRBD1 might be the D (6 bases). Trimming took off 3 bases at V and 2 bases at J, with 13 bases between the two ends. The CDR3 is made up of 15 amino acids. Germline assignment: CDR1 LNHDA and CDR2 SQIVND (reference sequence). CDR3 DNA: TGTGCCAGTAGTATGGTCTGGCAGGGGAACTATGGCTACACCTTC. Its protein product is CASSMVWQGNYGYTF.

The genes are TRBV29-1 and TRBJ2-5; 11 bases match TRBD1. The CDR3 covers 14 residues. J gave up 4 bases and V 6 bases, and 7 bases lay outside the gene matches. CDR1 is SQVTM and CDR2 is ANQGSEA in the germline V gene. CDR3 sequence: CSVEGQGVSETQYF. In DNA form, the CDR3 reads TGCAGCGTCGAGGGACAGGGGGTGTCAGAGACCCAGTACTTC. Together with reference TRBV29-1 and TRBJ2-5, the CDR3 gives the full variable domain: SAVISQKPSRDICQRGTSLTIQCQVDSQVTMMFWYRQQPGQSLTLIATANQGSEATYESGFVIDKFPISRPNLTFSTLTVSNMSPEDSSIYLCSVEGQGVSETQYFGPGTRLLVL.